Sequencing of this T cell receptor beta chain was carried out in a study of T cells expressing NK-cell markers (TCRdb year 2020). Looking at the study overall: Three sorted T-cell subsets (CD3+CD56+NKG2C+, CD3+CD56+NKG2C- and CD3+CD56-NKG2C+) from eight donors had their TCR beta-chain repertoires profiled. Among the eight sequenced donors, seven were HCMV-seropositive and one was HCMV-seronegative. All eight donors whose samples were sequenced were randomly selected healthy volunteers, three of them men and five women. Illumina HiSeq 2000/2500, MiSeq or NextSeq was used to sequence libraries as 2 x 150 bp reads.

Overall study results and their limits: For five or six donors, the dominant CD3+CD56+NKG2C+ clonotypes were among the top 10 CD8+ clonotypes and accounted for about 1.0-8% of CD8+ T cells. Whether the expanded NKG2C-expressing T cell clones were specific for HCMV antigens remained unclear. Those dominant clonotypes were again the most abundant among CD3+CD56-NKG2C+ cells in four donors, at about 28.3-60.1%.

Note on this clonotype: No cognate antigen has been identified for it.

TCRdb lists the instrument as Illumina HiSeq 2000. TCR beta cDNA libraries were prepared using 5'RACE template switching, which introduced a universal primer site and unique molecular identifiers. Priming for cDNA synthesis came from the TCR beta constant segment, and two successive PCR amplification steps followed. The authors' analysis ran thus. MIGEC was used to demultiplex reads and group reads by UMI, and MiTCR was used to assemble and quantify clonotypes. To exclude erroneous sequences, only TCR cDNA sequences supported by at least two reads were retained. The tcR package was used for downstream repertoire analysis, and clonotypes were matched between fractions using CDR3 nucleotide sequence together with V segment. VDJmatch was used to annotate antigen specificity against VDJdb, with one amino acid substitution allowed in CDR3. Reprocessed by TCRdb, the reads give a single entry per CDR3 protein sequence, without DNA. The authors' filters were not applied to this entry. This sample's table contains 300,000 to 500,000 distinct CDR3 sequences. The ten largest account for 9.5% to 12% of the sample.

From the cysteine up to the phenylalanine, the CDR3 has a length of 16 residues. The protein alone is recorded here. In the germline V gene, CDR1 corresponds to SGHDN and CDR2 to FVKESK. HCMV-specific IgG was detected in serum with a commercial ELISA kit to determine HCMV serostatus. Ficoll density gradient centrifugation was used to isolate peripheral blood mononuclear cells from blood. The chain is made from TRBV14 and TRBJ2-5; the D gene TCRdb calls, TRBD1, cannot be checked with no DNA. This TCR was sampled from a woman between 50 and 59 years old in good health. Donor details come from another sample of the same person, matched by shared clones. The specimen was blood T cells: a sorted CD56 or NKG2C T cell subset, CD4+ or CD8+ T cells, or bulk PBMC T cells (not recorded which). The CDR3 region reads CASSQDLPVGQETQYF.